What follows is one T cell receptor beta chain and its context. In the authors' workflow: Amplification from reference gene primers served as the basis for estimated nucleated cell counts. The assay was immunoSEQ multiplex PCR, and TCRdb's table has in-frame clones only and misses some. That table is the source of V, J and clone size, and D and trimming were worked out from the DNA. In the table there are about 100,000 clones, approximately 91% of which are singletons. This CDR3 contains 17 residues. Germline V lookup: CDR1 MNHEY, CDR2 SMNVEV (reference sequence). V was trimmed by 3 bases and J by 1 base, leaving 18 bases between them. The data are from a study of blood T cell repertoires in COVID-19. About the study: The origin of the acute and convalescent COVID-19 samples was the United States, Italy and Spain. PBMCs, B-cell-depleted T cells, or T cells provided the cDNA or gDNA that made up the material.

Material for sequencing was peripheral blood. The source is a man younger than 30 with acute or convalescent COVID-19. This chain links TRBV27 with TRBJ1-1; D is perhaps TRBD1 (6 bases). This chain's CDR3 is CASSFINRGAPNTEAFF. DNA of the CDR3: TGTGCCAGCAGTTTCATAAACCGGGGGGCCCCGAACACTGAAGCTTTCTTT.